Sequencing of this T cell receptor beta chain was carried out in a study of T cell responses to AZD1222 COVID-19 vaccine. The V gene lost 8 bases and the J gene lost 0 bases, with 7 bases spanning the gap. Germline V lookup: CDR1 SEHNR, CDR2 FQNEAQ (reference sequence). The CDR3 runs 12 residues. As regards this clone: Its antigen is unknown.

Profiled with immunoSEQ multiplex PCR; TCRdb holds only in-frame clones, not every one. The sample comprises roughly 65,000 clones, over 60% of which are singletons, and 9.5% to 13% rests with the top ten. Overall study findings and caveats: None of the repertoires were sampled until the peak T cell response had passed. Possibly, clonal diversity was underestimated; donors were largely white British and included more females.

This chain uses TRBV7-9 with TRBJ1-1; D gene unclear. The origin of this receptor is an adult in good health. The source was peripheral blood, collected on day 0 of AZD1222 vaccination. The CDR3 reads CASWPLNTEAFF. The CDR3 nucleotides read TGTGCCAGCTGGCCGCTGAACACTGAAGCTTTCTTT.